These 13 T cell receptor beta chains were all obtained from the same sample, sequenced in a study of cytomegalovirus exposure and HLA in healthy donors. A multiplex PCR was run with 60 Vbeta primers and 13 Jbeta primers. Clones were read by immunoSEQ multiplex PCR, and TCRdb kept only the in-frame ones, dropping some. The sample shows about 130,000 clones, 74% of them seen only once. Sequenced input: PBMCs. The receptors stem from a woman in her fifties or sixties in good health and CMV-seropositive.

CDR3 sequence: CASSLNQGVETQYF. CDR3 in DNA: TGTGCCAGCAGCTTAAACCAGGGTGTGGAGACCCAGTACTTC. This chain connects TRBV7-2 to TRBJ2-5; TRBD1 might be the D (5 bases). This CDR3 region has 14 residues. Germline V CDR1 and CDR2: SGHTA, FQGNSA. V shed 2 bases and J shed 5 bases, with 12 bases lying between them.

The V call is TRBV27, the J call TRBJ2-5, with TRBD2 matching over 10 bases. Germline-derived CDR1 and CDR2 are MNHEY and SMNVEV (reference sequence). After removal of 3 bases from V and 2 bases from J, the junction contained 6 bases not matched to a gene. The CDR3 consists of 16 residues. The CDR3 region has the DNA TGTGCCAGCAGTTTGGGGGCTAGCGGGGGACAAGAGACCCAGTACTTC. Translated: CASSLGASGGQETQYF.

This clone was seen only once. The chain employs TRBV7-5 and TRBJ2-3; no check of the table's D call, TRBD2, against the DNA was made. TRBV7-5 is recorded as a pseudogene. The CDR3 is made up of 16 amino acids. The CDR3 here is CVRSLLWGGFTDTQYF. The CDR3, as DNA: TGTGTCAGAAGCCTACTGTGGGGGGGGTTCACAGATACGCAGTATTTT.

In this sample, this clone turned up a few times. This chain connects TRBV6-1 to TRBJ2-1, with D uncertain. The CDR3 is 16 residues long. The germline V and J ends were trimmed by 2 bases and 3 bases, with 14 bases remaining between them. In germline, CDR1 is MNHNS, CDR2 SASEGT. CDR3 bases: TGTGCCAGCAGTGAAAGTTTTTTGGGCAGCTACAATGAGCAGTTCTTC. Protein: CASSESFLGSYNEQFF.

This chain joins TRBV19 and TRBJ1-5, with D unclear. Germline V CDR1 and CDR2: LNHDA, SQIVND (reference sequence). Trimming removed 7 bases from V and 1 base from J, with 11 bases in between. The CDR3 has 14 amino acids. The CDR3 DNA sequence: TGTGCCAGTAACAATGGGCAGAGCAATCAGCCCCAGCATTTT. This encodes CASNNGQSNQPQHF. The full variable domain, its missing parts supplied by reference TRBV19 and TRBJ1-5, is DGGITQSPKYLFRKEGQNVTLSCEQNLNHDAMYWYRQDPGQGLRLIYYSQIVNDFQKGDIAEGYSVSREKKESFPLTVTSAQKNPTAFYLCASNNGQSNQPQHFGDGTRLSIL.

In nucleotides, the CDR3 is TGCAGCGCCCGAGATGAAAAACTGTTTTTT. Encoded protein: CSARDEKLFF. The chain links TRBV29-1 to TRBJ1-4, with unresolved D. Germline CDR1 SQVTM, CDR2 ANQGSEA. This CDR3 contains 10 residues. Between the trimmed V and J ends, which lost 7 bases and 6 bases, there was a span of 6 bases.

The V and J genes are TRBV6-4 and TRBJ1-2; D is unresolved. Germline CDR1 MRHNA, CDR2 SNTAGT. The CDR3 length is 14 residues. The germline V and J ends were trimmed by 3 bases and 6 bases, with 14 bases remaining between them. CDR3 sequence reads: CASSETSVPNGYTF. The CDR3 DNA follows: TGTGCCAGCAGTGAGACTTCAGTCCCGAATGGCTACACCTTC.

Here the CDR3 reads CASTTMPSGLYNEQFF. CDR3 nucleotides: TGTGCCAGCACTACAATGCCCTCGGGACTATACAATGAGCAGTTCTTC. The rearrangement uses TRBV2 and TRBJ2-1; 7 nucleotides align to TRBD2. The CDR3 is 16 residues long. Unmatched junction bases numbered 13, after V lost 7 bases and J lost 4 bases. The germline V gene has CDR1 SNHLY and CDR2 FYNNEI.

CDR3 nucleotides: TGTGCCAGCAGGTTTCCAGGGGGCACCGGGGAGCTGTTTTTT. It encodes CASRFPGGTGELFF. J is TRBJ2-2 and V is TRBV6-5; 7 bases align to TRBD1. The CDR3 extends over 14 amino acids. Germline CDR1 is MNHEY and CDR2 is SVGAGI. V trimming: 6 bases; J trimming: 4 bases; junction bases outside the gene matches: 5.

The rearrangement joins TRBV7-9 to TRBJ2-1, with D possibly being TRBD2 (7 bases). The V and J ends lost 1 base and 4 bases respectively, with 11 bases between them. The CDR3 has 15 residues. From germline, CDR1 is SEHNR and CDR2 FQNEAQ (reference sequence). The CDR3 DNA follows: TGTGCCAGCAGCTTAGGGGGGGGCGGTTACAATGAGCAGTTCTTC. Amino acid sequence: CASSLGGGGYNEQFF.

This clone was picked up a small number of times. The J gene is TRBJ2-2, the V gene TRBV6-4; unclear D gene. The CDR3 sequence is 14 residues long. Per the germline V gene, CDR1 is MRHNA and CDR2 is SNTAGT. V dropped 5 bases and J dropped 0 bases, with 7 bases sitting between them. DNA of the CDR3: TGTGCCAGCAGTCCAGGCCCGAACACCGGGGAGCTGTTTTTT. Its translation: CASSPGPNTGELFF.

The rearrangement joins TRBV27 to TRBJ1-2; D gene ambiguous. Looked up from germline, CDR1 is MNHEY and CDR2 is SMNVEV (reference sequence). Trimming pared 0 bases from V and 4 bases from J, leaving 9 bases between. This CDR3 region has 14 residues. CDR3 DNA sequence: TGTGCCAGCAGTTTATCGACGGGAATCTATGGCTACACCTTC. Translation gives CASSLSTGIYGYTF.

The DNA of the CDR3 is TGCGCCAGCAGCGTTGGTCAGGCAGGGGAAGGGAACACTGAAGCTTTCTTT. Its protein is CASSVGQAGEGNTEAFF. J is TRBJ1-1 and V is TRBV5-1; possible D gene TRBD1, 6 bases. Trimming removed 4 bases at V and 1 base at J, with 20 bases between. CDR1 and CDR2 from the germline V gene are SGHRS and YFSETQ. The CDR3 loop spans 17 amino acids.